What follows are 15 T cell receptor beta chains derived from one specimen sequenced in a study of blood T cell repertoires in COVID-19 (dated by TCRdb to about 2020). The method was the immunoSEQ multiplex PCR assay. The table comes from immuneACCESS by way of TCRdb, which keeps in-frame sequences with V and J called. Part of the clones is missing from these tables; in studies checked, under half for an unresolved V gene and the rest for unknown reasons. The sample table shows 110,000 or so clones, and 80% to 90% are seen once. Over 8.5% of the sample rests with the top ten. The sequenced sample was peripheral blood. Receptors originate from a woman in her 70s with acute or convalescent COVID-19.

The chain has TRBV28 and TRBJ1-5; 9 nucleotides agree with TRBD1. Germline loops: CDR1 MDHEN, CDR2 SYDVKM. Trimming at V came to 6 bases and at J to 6 bases, leaving 9 bases not matched to a gene. This CDR3 has 15 amino acids. The CDR3 nucleotides read TGTGCCAGCAGATCCGGGACAGGGATAGTTCAGCCCCAGCATTTT. It translates to CASRSGTGIVQPQHF. Supplemented by reference TRBV28 and TRBJ1-5, the full variable domain reads DVKVTQSSRYLVKRTGEKVFLECVQDMDHENMFWYRQDPGLGLRLIYFSYDVKMKEKGDIPEGYSVSREKKERFSLILESASTNQTSMYLCASRSGTGIVQPQHFGDGTRLSIL.

The rearrangement uses TRBV5-4 and TRBJ1-2, with TRBD1 matching 7 bases. Losses at the gene ends were 4 bases for V and 1 base for J; bases not matched to a gene: 13. The germline V gene encodes CDR1 SGHNT and CDR2 YYREEE (reference sequence). The length of the CDR3 is 17 residues. The CDR3 sequence is CASSARGQVLLNYGYTF. The CDR3 region has the DNA TGTGCCAGCAGCGCCCGTGGACAGGTCCTCCTTAACTATGGCTACACCTTC.

This chain links TRBV30 with TRBJ2-2; the D gene is possibly TRBD1 (5 bases). Trimming left V 4 bases short and J 6 bases short, with 6 bases between. The CDR3 is 11 residues long. In germline, CDR1 is GTSNPN, CDR2 SVGIG (reference sequence). The CDR3 bases are TGTGCCTGGACCAGGGCCGGGGAGCTGTTTTTT. Its translation is CAWTRAGELFF.

V usage is TRBV7-6 and J usage is TRBJ1-2; D unclear. Germline lookup yields CDR1 SGHVS and CDR2 FNYEAQ. V was trimmed by 1 base and J by 5 bases, leaving 14 bases between them. This CDR3 contains 15 residues. CDR3 sequence (DNA): TGTGCCAGCAGCTTAGGCGGCGTCGGGGTATATGGCTACACCTTC. Translation: CASSLGGVGVYGYTF.

This chain joins TRBV12-3 or TRBV12-4 and TRBJ1-1; no firm D call. CDR3 length: 12 amino acids. V lost 5 bases and J 6 bases, leaving 10 bases between the germline ends. The CDR3 loop reads CASSQRRSEAFF. The CDR3 DNA sequence: TGTGCCAGCAGTCAACGTCGGTCTGAAGCTTTCTTT.

The J gene is TRBJ1-5, the V gene TRBV2, with TRBD1 matching over 9 bases. V lost 7 bases to trimming and J lost 7 bases; unmatched junction nucleotides: 5. CDR1 and CDR2 (germline): SNHLY, FYNNEI. This CDR3 comprises 13 residues. CDR3 in DNA: TGTGCCAGCACCTGGGACAGGGTACAGCCCCAGCATTTT. It specifies CASTWDRVQPQHF.

The chain combines TRBV19 with TRBJ1-5, with 9 bases fitting TRBD1. The CDR3 is 15 residues long. CDR1 and CDR2 (germline): LNHDA, SQIVND (reference sequence). The V segment lost 3 bases and the J segment 3 bases; nucleotides outside the gene matches: 3. CDR3 in amino acids: CASSMGTGPNQPQHF. CDR3 sequence (DNA): TGTGCCAGTAGTATGGGGACAGGGCCCAATCAGCCCCAGCATTTT.

CDR3: CASSLDGLAGAAGELFF. DNA of the CDR3: TGTGCCAGCAGCTTGGACGGACTAGCGGGAGCGGCCGGGGAGCTGTTTTTT. The genes are TRBV7-2 and TRBJ2-2; the match to TRBD2 covers 13 bases. With V trimmed by 3 bases and J by 6 bases, 7 bases remained unmatched. Germline V gene sequence: CDR1 SGHTA, CDR2 FQGNSA. CDR3 length equals 17 residues.

The chain has TRBV2 and TRBJ2-7, with 8 bases matching TRBD2. This CDR3 contains 12 residues. Germline CDR1 is SNHLY and CDR2 is FYNNEI. The V segment lost 7 bases and the J segment 3 bases; nucleotides outside the gene matches: 2. CDR3 residues: CASTREGYEQYF. DNA for the CDR3: TGTGCCAGCACCCGGGAGGGCTACGAGCAGTACTTC.

The rearrangement uses TRBV30 and TRBJ2-1; weak D call: TRBD1 (6 bases). The CDR3 is made up of 14 amino acids. The V end was cut by 2 bases, the J end by 7 bases, with 15 bases between. The germline V gene has CDR1 GTSNPN and CDR2 SVGIG (reference sequence). The CDR3: CAWSRGNTGNEQFF. The CDR3 nucleotides read TGTGCCTGGAGTAGGGGCAACACAGGGAATGAGCAGTTCTTC.

The gene calls are TRBV9 and TRBJ2-6; the match to TRBD2 covers 8 bases. Germline trimming cut 4 bases from V and 1 base from J; bases unmatched to any gene: 4. The germline V gene encodes CDR1 SGDLS and CDR2 YYNGEE. The CDR3 spans 16 residues. CDR3 protein: CASSRLAMSGANVLTF. For the CDR3, the DNA is TGTGCCAGCAGCCGACTAGCGATGTCTGGGGCCAACGTCCTGACTTTC.

The V gene is TRBV28, the J gene TRBJ1-4; 7 bases match TRBD1. The V segment lost 5 bases and the J segment 5 bases; nucleotides outside the gene matches: 11. The CDR3 extends over 16 amino acids. Looked up from germline, CDR1 is MDHEN and CDR2 is SYDVKM. CDR3 sequence reads: CASSALLQGKNEKLFF. The DNA for the CDR3 is TGTGCCAGCAGTGCCCTTTTACAGGGGAAAAATGAAAAACTGTTTTTT.

A remark on this clone: This specimen includes other DNA sequences encoding the same CDR3. J is TRBJ2-7 and V is TRBV5-1; TRBD2 aligns across 9 bases. Germline CDR1 reads SGHRS; CDR2 reads YFSETQ. Trimming took 0 bases from V and 3 from J; bases not matched to a gene: 4. The CDR3 loop spans 15 amino acids. The CDR3 region is CASSLAGTSFYEQYF. In DNA form, the CDR3 reads TGCGCCAGCAGCTTGGCCGGGACTAGCTTCTACGAGCAGTACTTC.

This clone was seen more than once but under ten times. This chain joins TRBV7-8 and TRBJ1-1; D might be TRBD1 (5 bases). From germline, CDR1 is SGHVS and CDR2 FQNEAQ. The CDR3 is 14 residues long. Trimming removed 1 base at V and 3 bases at J, with 9 bases between. CDR3: CASSLVSGYTEAFF. The CDR3 nucleotides are TGTGCCAGCAGCTTAGTGTCAGGGTACACTGAAGCTTTCTTT.

The rearrangement uses TRBV2 and TRBJ2-1; D perhaps matches TRBD1 (6 bases). The germline CDR1 and CDR2 sequences are SNHLY and FYNNEI. This CDR3 region has 13 residues. Deletions cut 6 bases from V and 6 bases from J, with 12 bases between. The CDR3 DNA sequence: TGTGCCAGCAGGGACAGTGCCCTCAATGAGCAGTTCTTC. Translating it yields CASRDSALNEQFF.